These 29 T cell receptor beta chains were sequenced from one sample in a study of blood T cell repertoires in COVID-19. Repertoires were generated with immunoSEQ multiplex PCR, while TCRdb's copy carries only in-frame clones and drops some. The table has 85,000 to 110,000 clones, roughly 85% seen once. Sequenced material: peripheral blood. The receptors were gathered from a man aged 50-60 years in a cohort sampled during active COVID-19.

The gene calls are TRBV7-9 and TRBJ1-4; D gene uncertain. Germline assignment: CDR1 SEHNR and CDR2 FQNEAQ (reference sequence). V lost 1 base to trimming and J lost 8 bases, with 11 bases between them. The CDR3 has 14 residues. The CDR3, as DNA: TGTGCCAGCAGCTTAGAGACCATCGGGGAAAAACTGTTTTTT. This translates into CASSLETIGEKLFF.

This chain links TRBV2 with TRBJ1-4, with TRBD1 identical over 8 bases. CDR3 length equals 15 residues. Germline V gene lookup returns CDR1 SNHLY and CDR2 FYNNEI. Trimming at V came to 0 bases and at J to 8 bases, leaving 5 bases not matched to a gene. The CDR3, as DNA: TGTGCCAGCAGTGAAGCCGGGACAGGTTGGGAAAAACTGTTTTTT. Protein sequence: CASSEAGTGWEKLFF.

The chain carries TRBV6-1 and TRBJ1-3; D remains unclear. The CDR3 totals 15 residues. Germline V lookup: CDR1 MNHNS, CDR2 SASEGT. Trimming removed 0 bases from V and 1 base from J, with 7 bases in between. Here the CDR3 DNA reads TGTGCCAGCAGTGAAGCGAGGAGGTCTGGAAACACCATATATTTT. Its protein is CASSEARRSGNTIYF.

This chain uses TRBV7-2 with TRBJ2-2; tentative D call: TRBD2 (6 bases). Germline V gene sequence: CDR1 SGHTA, CDR2 FQGNSA. CDR3 length: 14 residues. The germline V and J ends were trimmed by 5 bases and 7 bases, with 14 bases remaining between them. The CDR3 DNA reads as TGTGCCAGCAGCCCTAGTGAGACTAGCGGGGAGCTGTTTTTT. Encoded protein: CASSPSETSGELFF.

This chain links TRBV3-1 (or the pseudogene TRBV3-2) with TRBJ2-3; the match to TRBD2 covers 11 bases. There are 17 residues in the CDR3. V was pared by 2 bases and J by 4 bases, with 8 bases of the junction left unmatched. Germline assignment: CDR1 LGHDT and CDR2 YNNKEL (reference sequence). The CDR3: CASSQPGLAGTADTQYF. CDR3 in DNA: TGTGCCAGCAGCCAACCAGGACTAGCGGGCACAGCAGATACGCAGTATTTT.

The genes are TRBV7-2 and TRBJ1-1, with 10 bases that match TRBD1. Germline V gene data show CDR1 as SGHTA and CDR2 as FQGNSA. The V segment lost 3 bases and the J segment 4 bases; nucleotides outside the gene matches: 2. This CDR3 region has 14 residues. The CDR3 DNA sequence: TGTGCCAGCAGCTTGGGACAGGGGTCCACTGAAGCTTTCTTT. Translating it yields CASSLGQGSTEAFF.

The gene calls are TRBV28 and TRBJ2-2; a possible D gene is TRBD1 (5 bases). The germline CDR1 and CDR2 sequences are MDHEN and SYDVKM. This CDR3 region has 14 residues. V lost 7 bases and J 4 bases, leaving 13 bases between the germline ends. CDR3 amino acids: CASTPRVATGELFF. DNA for the CDR3: TGTGCCAGCACCCCCAGGGTGGCCACCGGGGAGCTGTTTTTT. The full variable domain, rest sourced from reference TRBV28 and TRBJ2-2, is DVKVTQSSRYLVKRTGEKVFLECVQDMDHENMFWYRQDPGLGLRLIYFSYDVKMKEKGDIPEGYSVSREKKERFSLILESASTNQTSMYLCASTPRVATGELFFGEGSRLTVL.

This chain connects TRBV28 to TRBJ2-3, with 8 bases that match TRBD1. The V segment lost 4 bases and the J segment 3 bases; nucleotides outside the gene matches: 6. This CDR3 comprises 15 residues. From germline, CDR1 is MDHEN and CDR2 SYDVKM. The CDR3 spells CASSSQGAWTDTQYF. CDR3 DNA: TGTGCCAGCAGTTCTCAGGGGGCTTGGACAGATACGCAGTATTTT.

The genes are TRBV5-1 and TRBJ2-1; D unclear. Germline lookup yields CDR1 SGHRS and CDR2 YFSETQ. CDR3 length: 12 residues. V was trimmed by 4 bases and J by 5 bases, leaving 7 bases between them. This chain's CDR3 is CASSLSDNEQFF. CDR3 sequence (DNA): TGCGCCAGCAGCCTTTCTGACAATGAGCAGTTCTTC. Using reference TRBV5-1 and TRBJ2-1 for the parts outside the CDR3, the full variable domain is KAGVTQTPRYLIKTRGQQVTLSCSPISGHRSVSWYQQTPGQGLQFLFEYFSETQRNKGNFPGRFSGRQFSNSRSEMNVSTLELGDSALYLCASSLSDNEQFFGPGTRLTVL.

The chain combines TRBV27 with TRBJ1-5, with 7 bases aligning to TRBD1. V lost 6 bases to trimming and J lost 6 bases; unmatched junction nucleotides: 5. Germline V gene sequence: CDR1 MNHEY, CDR2 SMNVEV (reference sequence). The length of the CDR3 is 13 residues. The CDR3 bases are TGTGCCAGCAGCCCAGACAGGGCTCAGCCCCAGCATTTT. It translates to CASSPDRAQPQHF.

V is TRBV3-1 (or the pseudogene TRBV3-2) and J is TRBJ1-5, with TRBD1 matching over 8 bases. Looked up from germline, CDR1 is LGHDT and CDR2 is YNNKEL (reference sequence). The CDR3 runs 14 residues. V was pared by 4 bases and J by 4 bases, with 3 bases of the junction left unmatched. CDR3 amino acids: CASSLGTGNQPQHF. CDR3 coding DNA: TGTGCCAGCAGCCTCGGGACAGGTAATCAGCCCCAGCATTTT.

J is TRBJ2-1 and V is TRBV15; D is possibly TRBD2 (6 bases). Germline V CDR1 and CDR2: LNHNV, YYDKDF (reference sequence). This CDR3 is built from 15 residues. V lost 1 base to trimming and J lost 7 bases, with 14 bases between them. The DNA for the CDR3 is TGTGCCACCAGCAGAGCCCGGGGGAAGTTTAATGAGCAGTTCTTC. The encoded protein is CATSRARGKFNEQFF.

The rearrangement joins TRBV10-2 to TRBJ2-1; possibly TRBD2 for D (6 bases). Germline CDR1 WSHSY, CDR2 SAAADI. V was cut by 7 bases and J by 0 bases, with 10 bases left in between. This CDR3 spans 14 amino acids. Here the CDR3 DNA reads TGCGCCAGCATCGGGACTTCCTCCTACAATGAGCAGTTCTTC. It specifies CASIGTSSYNEQFF.

The rearrangement links TRBV29-1 to TRBJ2-7; tentatively, D is TRBD1 (5 bases). V lost 6 bases and J 11 bases, leaving 17 bases between the germline ends. CDR3 length equals 11 residues. Germline V gene data show CDR1 as SQVTM and CDR2 as ANQGSEA. The CDR3 coding sequence is TGCAGCGTCCAGGGTTCCAAACGGGAGTACTTC. It translates to CSVQGSKREYF.

J is TRBJ2-3 and V is TRBV4-2, with D possibly being TRBD2 (5 bases). In germline, CDR1 is LGHNA, CDR2 YNFKEQ. The ends were cut back, 4 bases at V and 1 base at J, with 15 bases in the middle. The CDR3 loop spans 16 amino acids. CDR3: CASSPIGDSGTDTQYF. CDR3 sequence (DNA): TGTGCCAGCAGCCCTATCGGAGATAGCGGCACAGATACGCAGTATTTT.

V and J are TRBV3-1 (or the pseudogene TRBV3-2) and TRBJ2-5, with 14 bases matching TRBD2. This CDR3 has 17 amino acids. Unmatched junction bases numbered 4, after V lost 2 bases and J lost 2 bases. The germline CDR1 and CDR2 sequences are LGHDT and YNNKEL (reference sequence). For the CDR3, the DNA is TGTGCCAGCAGCCAAAGGACTAGCGGGGGGTATCAAGAGACCCAGTACTTC. As protein: CASSQRTSGGYQETQYF.

The chain couples TRBV4-3 to TRBJ1-2, with TRBD1 as a possible D gene (6 bases). Trimming took off 2 bases at V and 8 bases at J, with 12 bases between the two ends. From germline, CDR1 is LGHNA and CDR2 YSLEER. The CDR3 contains 13 residues. CDR3 nucleotide sequence: TGCGCCAGCAGCCAATGGGGGGGCGTGGGCTACACCTTC. Residues: CASSQWGGVGYTF.

The genes are TRBV11-2 and TRBJ1-3; 7 nucleotides align to TRBD1. After removal of 7 bases from V and 7 bases from J, the junction contained 4 bases not matched to a gene. CDR3 length: 12 amino acids. CDR1 and CDR2 (germline): SGHAT, FQNNGV. CDR3 amino acids: CASTRGVNTIYF. CDR3 nucleotides: TGTGCCAGCACCAGGGGGGTCAACACCATATATTTT.

The chain joins TRBV2 to TRBJ1-6, with D possibly TRBD1 on 6 matching bases. CDR1 is SNHLY, CDR2 FYNNEI, per germline. CDR3 length: 15 residues. The V gene lost 0 bases and the J gene lost 6 bases, with 9 bases spanning the gap. In DNA form, the CDR3 reads TGTGCCAGCAGTGAAGCTGGACAGCTTAATTCACCCCTCCACTTT. Its translation is CASSEAGQLNSPLHF.

This sequence joins TRBV7-2 and TRBJ1-5, with TRBD1 matching 8 bases. The CDR3 extends over 15 amino acids. CDR1 is SGHTA, CDR2 FQGNSA, per germline. The junction had 7 bases not matched to a gene; V was cut back by 5 bases and J by 4 bases. The CDR3 sequence: CASSRAGQENQPQHF. The CDR3 DNA reads as TGTGCCAGCAGCCGCGCGGGACAGGAGAATCAGCCCCAGCATTTT. Supplemented by reference TRBV7-2 and TRBJ1-5, the full variable domain reads GAGVSQSPSNKVTEKGKDVELRCDPISGHTALYWYRQSLGQGLEFLIYFQGNSAPDKSGLPSDRFSAERTGGSVSTLTIQRTQQEDSAVYLCASSRAGQENQPQHFGDGTRLSIL.

The gene calls are TRBV3-1 (or the pseudogene TRBV3-2) and TRBJ1-5; possible D gene TRBD1, 5 bases. Germline-derived CDR1 and CDR2 are LGHDT and YNNKEL (reference sequence). The CDR3 consists of 14 residues. V was pared by 6 bases and J by 4 bases, with 13 bases between. Here the CDR3 DNA reads TGTGCCAGCAGTCCAGGGTCGGGTAATCAGCCCCAGCATTTT. Translating gives CASSPGSGNQPQHF.

The genes are TRBV5-8 and TRBJ1-2, with D maybe TRBD1 (5 bases). The V gene's germline CDR1 is SGHTS and CDR2 YDEGEE. The CDR3 contains 11 residues. Trimming pared 2 bases from V and 8 bases from J, leaving 7 bases between. CDR3 sequence: CASSFRQGYTF. CDR3 DNA sequence: TGTGCCAGCAGCTTTCGACAGGGCTACACCTTC.

This chain uses TRBV7-2 with TRBJ2-5, with a tentative D call TRBD2 (6 bases). The germline gives CDR1 SGHTA, CDR2 FQGNSA. This CDR3 comprises 14 residues. Trimming shortened V by 1 base and J by 5 bases, and 11 bases separated the two germline ends. This CDR3 is CASSLVGGVETQYF. As DNA, the CDR3 is TGTGCCAGCAGCTTAGTTGGCGGGGTTGAGACCCAGTACTTC.

V usage is TRBV6-6 and J usage is TRBJ2-5, with 13 bases identical to TRBD2. The CDR3 totals 18 residues. Looked up from germline, CDR1 is MNHNY and CDR2 is SVGAGI (reference sequence). V lost 5 bases and J lost 5; bases outside the gene matches: 14. CDR3 in DNA: TGTGCCAGCAGTAGATTGACTAGCGGGGGGCTCCAAGGGGAGACCCAGTACTTC. Encoded protein: CASSRLTSGGLQGETQYF.

V gene TRBV7-8 combines with J gene TRBJ2-7; the D gene is possibly TRBD1 (6 bases). The CDR3 extends over 14 amino acids. Trimming stripped 5 bases from V and 2 bases from J, with 13 bases between. Germline V gene lookup returns CDR1 SGHVS and CDR2 FQNEAQ. The CDR3 region is CASSQTGSAYEQYF. DNA of the CDR3: TGTGCCAGCAGCCAAACAGGGTCCGCCTACGAGCAGTACTTC.

The V and J genes are TRBV3-1 (or the pseudogene TRBV3-2) and TRBJ1-3; 9 bases are a match to TRBD1. Germline CDR1 and CDR2: LGHDT and YNNKEL (reference sequence). Trimming cost V 4 bases and J 5 bases; bases outside gene matches: 9. This CDR3 is 16 amino acids long. This CDR3 reads CASSPLTGTGRNTIYF. CDR3 nucleotide sequence: TGTGCCAGCAGCCCGCTAACCGGGACAGGGAGAAACACCATATATTTT.

The V and J genes are TRBV19 and TRBJ1-5; D is undetermined. The length of the CDR3 is 12 residues. From germline, CDR1 is LNHDA and CDR2 SQIVND (reference sequence). V was cut by 3 bases and J by 9 bases, with 9 bases left in between. The CDR3 is CASSILFGPQHF. In DNA form, the CDR3 reads TGTGCCAGTAGTATCCTGTTCGGGCCCCAGCATTTT.

This chain joins TRBV2 and TRBJ2-1; 8 bases are shared with TRBD2. Germline CDR1 and CDR2: SNHLY and FYNNEI. The CDR3 runs 15 residues. The trim removed 3 bases at V and 6 bases at J, leaving 7 bases unmatched. The CDR3: CASSDFGGAGNEQFF. CDR3 sequence (DNA): TGTGCCAGCAGTGATTTCGGGGGGGCCGGCAATGAGCAGTTCTTC.

V gene TRBV6-4 combines with J gene TRBJ1-4; the match to TRBD1 covers 8 bases. Germline values: CDR1 MRHNA, CDR2 SNTAGT. Trimming cost V 9 bases and J 3 bases; bases outside gene matches: 12. This CDR3 contains 16 residues. The DNA of the CDR3 is TGTGCCAGGGGACAGGAGATTTGCGGACCTAATGAAAAACTGTTTTTT. It codes for CARGQEICGPNEKLFF.